Below, 27 T cell receptor beta chains from the same sample are listed, as sequenced in a study of breast tumors, draining lymph nodes, adjacent tissues. Each CDR3 protein gets one entry after TCRdb re-called the multiplex PCR reads with MiXCR. The data show 200,000 or so distinct CDR3 sequences, 31% seen once. Breast cancer patients provided tissue from their axillary draining lymph nodes. Material: axillary lymph node tissue. These receptors were obtained from a female donor with breast cancer. Some clones in this sample may be carry-over from other donors' samples.

This clonotype has just one count. The chain has TRBV25-1 and TRBJ1-6, with 12 positions matching TRBD1. There are 17 residues in the CDR3. Germline CDR1 reads MGHDK; CDR2 reads SYGVNS. CDR3 DNA: TGTGCTAGAAGGAGGGACAGGGGGCTAGGATATAATTCACCCCTCCACTTT. It is translated as CARRRDRGLGYNSPLHF.

To note about this clonotype: A clone one base away is much larger, so this may be a read error. The chain is built from TRBV11-2 and TRBJ2-1; no reliable D call. Trimming took 3 bases from V and 3 from J, leaving 18 bases between them. CDR1 and CDR2 (germline): SGHAT, FQNNGV. CDR3 length: 17 residues. CDR3 nucleotide sequence: TGTGCCAGCAGCTTGGCCTCCACAGCGAACTTCTACAATGAGCAGTTCTTC. As protein: CASSLASTANFYNEQFF.

V gene TRBV6-5 combines with J gene TRBJ2-2, with TRBD2 matching over 14 bases. The CDR3 is 18 residues long. CDR1 and CDR2 (germline): MNHEY, SVGAGI. V was pared by 2 bases and J by 7 bases, with 9 bases of the junction left unmatched. CDR3 sequence reads: CASSYPGTSGGKGGELFF. Written as DNA, the CDR3 is TGTGCCAGCAGTTACCCCGGGACTAGCGGGGGAAAGGGCGGGGAGCTGTTTTTT.

This chain joins TRBV6-2 or TRBV6-3 and TRBJ2-5, with D possibly matching TRBD1 (6 bases). This CDR3 region has 14 residues. Trimming took off 1 base at V and 4 bases at J, with 10 bases between the two ends. Germline V gene sequence: CDR1 MNHEY, CDR2 SVGEGT. This CDR3 is CASSYLQGRETQYF. CDR3 sequence (DNA): TGTGCCAGCAGTTACTTACAGGGCCGAGAGACCCAGTACTTC.

Many counts were recorded for this clonotype. V and J are TRBV18 and TRBJ2-3; no firm D call. The CDR3 is made up of 13 amino acids. V was pared by 3 bases and J by 0 bases, with 4 bases between. The germline V gene has CDR1 KGHSH and CDR2 LQKENI. The CDR3 nucleotides are TGTGCCAGCTCACCCCCTAGCACAGATACGCAGTATTTT. Encoded protein: CASSPPSTDTQYF.

As for this clonotype: A much more abundant neighbour one base away suggests this may be a read error. This CDR3 is CASSYSRGEEAQYF. The CDR3, as DNA: TGTGCCAGCAGTTACTCGAGAGGGGAAGAGGCCCAGTACTTC. The V call is TRBV6-5, the J call TRBJ2-5; either TRBD1 or TRBD2 may fit D (5 bases each). The CDR3 is made up of 14 amino acids. Germline CDR1 and CDR2: MNHEY and SVGAGI.

V is TRBV29-1 and J is TRBJ2-6, with TRBD1 as a possible D gene (6 bases). Germline CDR1 SQVTM, CDR2 ANQGSEA. V gave up 2 bases and J gave up 3 bases, with 14 bases separating them. This CDR3 spans 16 amino acids. CDR3 region: CSVERQGCHGANVLTF. CDR3 DNA: TGCAGCGTTGAACGGCAGGGGTGTCATGGGGCCAACGTCCTGACTTTC.

This clonotype was seen repeatedly, ten times or more. The chain recombines TRBV5-1 with TRBJ2-1, with 7 bases lining up with TRBD1. V lost 3 bases and J lost 4; bases outside the gene matches: 10. CDR3 length: 16 residues. Germline lookup yields CDR1 SGHRS and CDR2 YFSETQ. For the CDR3, the DNA is TGCGCCAGCAGCTCGGCCCCCGGGACAGAGTACAATGAGCAGTTCTTC. Translating gives CASSSAPGTEYNEQFF. The full variable domain, completed using reference TRBV5-1 and TRBJ2-1, is KAGVTQTPRYLIKTRGQQVTLSCSPISGHRSVSWYQQTPGQGLQFLFEYFSETQRNKGNFPGRFSGRQFSNSRSEMNVSTLELGDSALYLCASSSAPGTEYNEQFFGPGTRLTVL.

The V and J genes are TRBV20-1 and TRBJ2-7; 12 nucleotides agree with TRBD2. The CDR3 loop spans 14 amino acids. The V gene end was trimmed by 3 bases and the J gene end by 6 bases; junction bases not matched to a gene: 6. Germline V CDR1 and CDR2: DFQATT, SNEGSKA (reference sequence). The CDR3 DNA reads as TGCAGTGCTAGGCCTAGCGGGGGGGCGGCCGAGCAGTACTTC. This codes for CSARPSGGAAEQYF.

In this sample, this clonotype turned up once. The CDR3 end shows no conserved phenylalanine or tryptophan, and so a read error is likely. The DNA is omitted, as the CDR3 cannot be located on it reliably, and the CDR3 follows TCRdb's listing. The V call is TRBV20-1, the J call TRBJ1-3. The CDR3 is 11 residues long, counting both termini. Germline CDR1 reads DFQATT; CDR2 reads SNEGSKA (reference sequence). CDR3: CSAPIMGRANT.

This clonotype was recorded many times. This chain links TRBV5-1 with TRBJ2-2; a weak D match, TRBD2 (6 bases). Germline V gene lookup returns CDR1 SGHRS and CDR2 YFSETQ. There are 15 residues in the CDR3. V lost 4 bases to trimming and J lost 2 bases, with 12 bases between them. CDR3 loop: CASSPGTFNTGELFF. Here the CDR3 DNA reads TGCGCCAGCAGCCCCGGGACTTTTAACACCGGGGAGCTGTTTTTT.

Many counts were recorded for this clonotype. This chain links TRBV20-1 with TRBJ1-5, with TRBD1 identical over 9 bases. Looked up from germline, CDR1 is DFQATT and CDR2 is SNEGSKA (reference sequence). The CDR3 consists of 15 residues. J gave up 3 bases and V 6 bases, and 9 bases lay outside the gene matches. In DNA form, the CDR3 reads TGCAGTGCCCGCTCGGGGACAGGGAACAATCAGCCCCAGCATTTT. As protein: CSARSGTGNNQPQHF.

The table lists this clonotype with many counts. The CDR3 loop reads CASSKPGTGNTIYF. CDR3 bases: TGTGCCAGTAGTAAACCGGGGACAGGAAACACCATATATTTT. This chain connects TRBV19 to TRBJ1-3; TRBD1 is a possible D gene (6 bases). Trimming removed 4 bases at V and 4 bases at J, with 11 bases between. CDR1 LNHDA and CDR2 SQIVND come from the germline V gene (reference sequence). CDR3 length: 14 residues. Complete variable domain (other parts from reference TRBV19 and TRBJ1-3): DGGITQSPKYLFRKEGQNVTLSCEQNLNHDAMYWYRQDPGQGLRLIYYSQIVNDFQKGDIAEGYSVSREKKESFPLTVTSAQKNPTAFYLCASSKPGTGNTIYFGEGSWLTVV.

With respect to this clonotype: This may arise from a read error, as a much more abundant clone is one base away. The chain has TRBV5-6 and TRBJ2-3; no clear D gene. Looked up from germline, CDR1 is SGHDT and CDR2 is YYEEEE. This CDR3 has 13 residues. Trimming stripped 7 bases from V and 2 bases from J, with 11 bases between. The CDR3 sequence: CASGRQHTDTQYF. The CDR3 nucleotides are TGTGCCAGCGGACGACAACACACAGATACGCAGTATTTT.

CDR3 sequence: CASRGVSTEAFF. The CDR3 coding sequence is TGTGCCAGCAGGGGAGTATCCACTGAAGCTTTCTTT. This chain joins TRBV2 and TRBJ1-1; D call uncertain. Germline lookup yields CDR1 SNHLY and CDR2 FYNNEI. The CDR3 loop spans 12 amino acids. The ends were cut back, 6 bases at V and 4 bases at J, with 9 bases in the middle.

This clonotype came up a few times. Since a much larger clone is just one base distant, this may be a read error. This chain connects TRBV20-1 to TRBJ1-5, with TRBD1 as a possible D gene (6 bases). Trimming shortened V by 5 bases and J by 3 bases, and 20 bases separated the two germline ends. Per the germline V gene, CDR1 is DFQATT and CDR2 is SNEGSKA (reference sequence). CDR3 length equals 16 residues. DNA of the CDR3: TGCAGTGCTCCCAGGGGATCAAATCGCACCAATCAGCCCCAGCATTTT. Translating gives CSAPRGSNRTNQPQHF.

This chain uses TRBV2 with TRBJ1-1; no clear D gene. Germline CDR1 SNHLY, CDR2 FYNNEI. CDR3 length: 13 residues. Trimming cost V 7 bases and J 5 bases, with 14 bases left between them. The CDR3 nucleotides read TGTGCCAGCACAGCCCGGCAGGATACTGAAGCTTTCTTT. As protein: CASTARQDTEAFF.

This clonotype was seen many times. CDR3 sequence: CSARSQDSQETQYF. For the CDR3, the DNA is TGCAGTGCTAGATCACAGGACAGCCAAGAGACCCAGTACTTC. V is TRBV20-1 and J is TRBJ2-5; D is possibly TRBD1 (6 bases). V lost 2 bases and J lost 1, with 11 bases in between. The CDR3 runs 14 residues. The V gene's germline CDR1 is DFQATT and CDR2 SNEGSKA (reference sequence).

This clonotype turned up a few times. The chain combines TRBV20-1 with TRBJ2-4, with 9 bases matching TRBD2. Per the germline V gene, CDR1 is DFQATT and CDR2 is SNEGSKA (reference sequence). J gave up 2 bases and V 3 bases, and 8 bases lay outside the gene matches. The CDR3 is made up of 16 amino acids. CDR3 coding DNA: TGCAGTGCTAGGGGGACTAGCCGTAGGTCCAAAAACATTCAGTACTTC. It is translated as CSARGTSRRSKNIQYF.

This clonotype was counted a few times. An end of the junction does not agree with germline; a read error may underlie this. The chain combines TRBV6-5 with TRBJ2-1; TRBD2 matches 10 bases. CDR3 length: 15 amino acids. CDR1 and CDR2 (germline): MNHEY, SVGAGI. As DNA, the CDR3 is TGTGCCAGCAGTCACTCGGCTAGCGGGAGTTGGGAGCAGTTCTTC. It encodes CASSHSASGSWEQFF.

The V and J genes are TRBV2 and TRBJ1-6; D is possibly TRBD1 (5 bases). Germline values: CDR1 SNHLY, CDR2 FYNNEI. The ends were cut back, 5 bases at V and 5 bases at J, with 10 bases in the middle. The CDR3 loop spans 14 amino acids. The CDR3 DNA is TGTGCCAGCAGTCCCGGGGGAAATAATTCACCCCTCCACTTT. This sequence encodes CASSPGGNNSPLHF. Full variable domain (missing parts from reference TRBV2 and TRBJ1-6): EPEVTQTPSHQVTQMGQEVILRCVPISNHLYFYWYRQILGQKVEFLVSFYNNEISEKSEIFDDQFSVERPDGSNFTLKIRSTKLEDSAMYFCASSPGGNNSPLHFGNGTRLTVT.

The table lists this clonotype with a few counts. The chain carries TRBV5-8 and TRBJ1-1; no clear D gene. The length of the CDR3 is 13 residues. Trimming left V 2 bases short and J 4 bases short, with 9 bases between. Germline CDR1 SGHTS, CDR2 YDEGEE. The CDR3 DNA is TGTGCCAGCAGCTTTGGAGGCACCACTGAAGCTTTCTTT. Translated: CASSFGGTTEAFF. The full variable domain, completed using reference TRBV5-8 and TRBJ1-1, is EAGVTQSPTHLIKTRGQQATLRCSPISGHTSVYWYQQALGLGLQFLLWYDEGEERNRGNFPPRFSGRQFPNYSSELNVNALELEDSALYLCASSFGGTTEAFFGQGTRLTVV.

With regard to this clonotype: A read error may explain this, as a much larger clone is one base away. This sequence joins TRBV5-8 and TRBJ2-3; TRBD1 aligns across 7 bases. V was pared by 3 bases and J by 3 bases, with 4 bases of the junction left unmatched. Germline CDR1 reads SGHTS; CDR2 reads YDEGEE. The CDR3 contains 14 residues. Written as DNA, the CDR3 is TGTGCCAGCAGCTGGAACAGGGGAACAGATACGCAGTATTTT. Translation: CASSWNRGTDTQYF.

About this clonotype: No conserved phenylalanine or tryptophan ends this CDR3, so it is likely a read error. It is unclear where the CDR3 begins or ends on the DNA, so no DNA is shown, and the CDR3 is as TCRdb lists it. V gene TRBV5-1 combines with J gene TRBJ2-6. Germline V lookup: CDR1 SGHRS, CDR2 YFSETQ. The CDR3 is made up of 8 amino acids, end residues included. The CDR3 region is CASSLSTS.

This clonotype was detected many times. The gene calls are TRBV5-1 and TRBJ2-5; 10 nucleotides match TRBD1. CDR3 size: 16 residues. Germline values: CDR1 SGHRS, CDR2 YFSETQ. The V gene end was trimmed by 4 bases and the J gene end by 3 bases; junction bases not matched to a gene: 9. CDR3 residues: CASSHIDRGLKETQYF. The CDR3 nucleotides read TGCGCCAGCAGCCACATTGACAGGGGGCTGAAAGAGACCCAGTACTTC.

There are many counts of this clonotype. The chain uses TRBV6-5 and TRBJ1-2; no firm D call. The CDR3 spans 13 residues. CDR1 and CDR2 from the germline V gene are MNHEY and SVGAGI. The V and J ends lost 4 bases and 4 bases respectively, with 10 bases between them. The DNA for the CDR3 is TGTGCCAGCAGTTTAGAAGCGGGCTATGGCTACACCTTC. Its protein is CASSLEAGYGYTF.

Ten or more counts support this clonotype. The chain couples TRBV6-2 or TRBV6-3 to TRBJ1-5; the D gene is possibly TRBD1 (5 bases). Germline V gives CDR1 MNHEY, CDR2 SVGEGT. Deletions cut 5 bases from V and 5 bases from J, with 19 bases between. The CDR3 consists of 16 residues. CDR3 coding DNA: TGTGCCAGCAGTCCTTACCGAAGCAGGGCTGATCAGCCCCAGCATTTT. It translates to CASSPYRSRADQPQHF.